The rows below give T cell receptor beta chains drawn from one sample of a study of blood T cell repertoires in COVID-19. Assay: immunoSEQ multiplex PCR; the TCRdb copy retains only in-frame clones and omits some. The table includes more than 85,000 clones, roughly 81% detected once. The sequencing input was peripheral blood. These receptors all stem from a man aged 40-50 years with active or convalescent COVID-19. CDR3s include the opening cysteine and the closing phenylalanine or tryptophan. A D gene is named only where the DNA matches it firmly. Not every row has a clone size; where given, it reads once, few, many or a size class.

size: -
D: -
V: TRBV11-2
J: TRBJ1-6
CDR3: CASSRSGKWSYNSPLHF
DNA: TGTGCCAGCAGCCGATCAGGGAAGTGGTCCTATAATTCACCCCTCCACTTT

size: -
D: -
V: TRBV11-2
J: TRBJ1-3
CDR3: CASSLRRDARNTIYF
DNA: TGTGCCAGCAGCTTGCGGCGGGACGCCCGAAACACCATATATTTT

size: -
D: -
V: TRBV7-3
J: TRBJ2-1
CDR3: CASSSDPTGYNEQFF
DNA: TGTGCCAGCAGCTCAGACCCGACAGGCTACAATGAGCAGTTCTTC

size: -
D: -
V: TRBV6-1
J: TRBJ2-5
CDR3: CASSEGFGGAKTQYF
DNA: TGTGCCAGCAGTGAAGGGTTTGGGGGGGCAAAGACCCAGTACTTC

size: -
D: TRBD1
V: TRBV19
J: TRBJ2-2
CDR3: CASSTLKGALNTGELFF
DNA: TGTGCCAGTAGTACCCTAAAGGGGGCATTGAACACCGGGGAGCTGTTTTTT

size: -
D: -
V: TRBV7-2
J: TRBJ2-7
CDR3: CASSLGGVLRDEQYF
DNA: TGTGCCAGCAGCTTAGGCGGGGTTTTGCGGGACGAGCAGTACTTC

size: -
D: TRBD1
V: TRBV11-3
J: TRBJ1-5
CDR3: CASSLVPDRGDQPQHF
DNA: TGTGCCAGCAGCTTAGTCCCCGACAGGGGAGATCAGCCCCAGCATTTT

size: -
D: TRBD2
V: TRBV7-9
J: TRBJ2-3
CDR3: CASSPGGADTQYF
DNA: TGTGCCAGCAGTCCCGGGGGGGCAGATACGCAGTATTTT

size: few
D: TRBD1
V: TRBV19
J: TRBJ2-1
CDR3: CASRDRGRGEQFF
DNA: TGTGCCAGTCGGGACAGGGGTCGAGGTGAGCAGTTCTTC

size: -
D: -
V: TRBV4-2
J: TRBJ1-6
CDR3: CASTTMTGNSPLHF
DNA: TGTGCCAGCACGACGATGACAGGAAATTCACCCCTCCACTTT